Listed here are 21 T cell receptor beta chains from one sample, sequenced in a study of OX40 agonist ivuxolimab in advanced cancers. Some clones are missing from TCRdb's copy, which holds only in-frame ones; the method was immunoSEQ multiplex PCR. The sample consists of 15,000 to 20,000 clones, 78% of them appearing once. The specimen comprised CD4+ or CD8+ T cells sorted from blood, sampled in a trial of the OX40 agonist ivuxolimab. All receptors derive from an adult with an advanced solid tumor such as melanoma, head and neck, liver or kidney cancer.

The CDR3 region is CASSGIGSFGRYGYTF. In nucleotides, the CDR3 is TGTGCCAGCAGTGGTATAGGGAGCTTCGGGCGCTATGGCTACACCTTC. The chain combines TRBV25-1 with TRBJ1-2; D call uncertain. V was cut by 4 bases and J by 4 bases, with 19 bases left in between. The CDR3 length is 16 residues. The germline CDR1 and CDR2 sequences are MGHDK and SYGVNS.

The J gene is TRBJ2-1, the V gene TRBV25-1; TRBD2 is a possible D gene (6 bases). The germline V gene encodes CDR1 MGHDK and CDR2 SYGVNS. V shed 0 bases and J shed 9 bases, with 15 bases lying between them. The CDR3 totals 15 residues. CDR3 protein: CASSEYAEGSGEQFF. The CDR3 region has the DNA TGTGCCAGCAGTGAATATGCGGAAGGTAGCGGTGAGCAGTTCTTC.

The chain uses TRBV19 and TRBJ2-5; tentatively, D is TRBD2 (6 bases). Germline-derived CDR1 and CDR2 are LNHDA and SQIVND (reference sequence). V lost 8 bases, J lost 1 base, and 8 bases lay in between. This CDR3 has 12 amino acids. Written as DNA, the CDR3 is TGTGCCAGTCGTAGCGGCCAAGAGACCCAGTACTTC. This sequence encodes CASRSGQETQYF.

The V and J genes are TRBV11-2 and TRBJ1-1; D ambiguous. Germline CDR1 is SGHAT and CDR2 is FQNNGV. CDR3 size: 15 residues. V lost 5 bases, J lost 4 bases, and 17 bases lay in between. CDR3: CASSPNQGGITEAFF. DNA of the CDR3: TGTGCCAGCAGCCCAAACCAAGGAGGAATCACTGAAGCTTTCTTT.

This rearrangement joins TRBV7-9 to TRBJ2-7; 13 bases align to TRBD2. Losses at the gene ends were 1 base for V and 5 bases for J; bases not matched to a gene: 11. Germline assignment: CDR1 SEHNR and CDR2 FQNEAQ (reference sequence). The CDR3 totals 18 residues. DNA of the CDR3: TGTGCCAGCAGCTTAGGCGGGGGGACTAGCGGGATAGGCGACGAGCAGTACTTC. It codes for CASSLGGGTSGIGDEQYF.

This clone is labeled medium-sized. The gene calls are TRBV6-4 and TRBJ2-3; no definite D call. Trimming left V 4 bases short and J 2 bases short, with 7 bases between. Germline CDR1 and CDR2: MRHNA and SNTAGT. This CDR3 region has 13 residues. The CDR3: CASSGSATDTQYF. The CDR3 DNA sequence: TGTGCCAGCAGTGGGAGCGCCACAGATACGCAGTATTTT.

V is TRBV7-9 and J is TRBJ2-7; the D call may be TRBD1 or TRBD2 (5 bases each). CDR1 and CDR2 (germline): SEHNR, FQNEAQ (reference sequence). V dropped 2 bases and J dropped 4 bases, with 21 bases sitting between them. The CDR3 is 17 amino acids. The CDR3 coding sequence is TGTGCCAGCAGCTTAAGAGGGACGCGGAAGGATTTTTACGAGCAGTACTTC. It is translated as CASSLRGTRKDFYEQYF.

This chain uses TRBV4-1 with TRBJ2-5; D remains ambiguous. Germline-derived CDR1 and CDR2 are MGHRA and YSYEKL. Trimming cost V 4 bases and J 1 base, with 4 bases left between them. The CDR3 loop spans 12 amino acids. The DNA for the CDR3 is TGCGCCAGCAGCCGGCTCCAAGAGACCCAGTACTTC. This translates into CASSRLQETQYF.

The chain is built from TRBV15 and TRBJ2-1; D may be TRBD2 (6 bases). This CDR3 has 15 amino acids. Germline lookup yields CDR1 LNHNV and CDR2 YYDKDF (reference sequence). V gave up 0 bases and J gave up 5 bases, with 11 bases separating them. In nucleotides, the CDR3 is TGTGCCACCAGCAGAGATAGCGGTTCCCACAATGAGCAGTTCTTC. As protein: CATSRDSGSHNEQFF.

V and J are TRBV4-2 and TRBJ1-6; D may be TRBD1 (5 bases). Germline values: CDR1 LGHNA, CDR2 YNFKEQ. CDR3 size: 16 residues. The V end lost 6 bases, the J end lost 6 bases, and 18 bases lay between the germline ends. CDR3 region: CASRRGTGDFNSPLHF. The CDR3 nucleotides read TGTGCCAGCAGGCGAGGGACCGGAGATTTTAATTCACCCCTCCACTTT.

V gene TRBV10-1 combines with J gene TRBJ2-5, with 7 bases lining up with TRBD2. The CDR3 consists of 14 residues. Germline assignment: CDR1 WNHNN and CDR2 SYGVQD (reference sequence). The J segment lost 1 base and the V segment lost 5 bases, leaving 4 bases of the junction unmatched. This CDR3 is CASSKGLIQETQYF. The CDR3 DNA reads TGCGCCAGCAGTAAGGGACTAATCCAAGAGACCCAGTACTTC.

This clone came up once. This rearrangement joins TRBV25-1 to TRBJ2-1; D is undetermined. CDR1 and CDR2 from the germline V gene are MGHDK and SYGVNS. The V end was cut by 2 bases, the J end by 5 bases, with 13 bases between. This CDR3 has 15 amino acids. In nucleotides, the CDR3 is TGTGCCAGCAGTGAAGGGTTAGGCAGAAACAATGAGCAGTTCTTC. Translating gives CASSEGLGRNNEQFF. Complete variable domain (other parts from reference TRBV25-1 and TRBJ2-1): EADIYQTPRYLVIGTGKKITLECSQTMGHDKMYWYQQDPGMELHLIHYSYGVNSTEKGDLSSESTVSRIRTEHFPLTLESARPSHTSQYLCASSEGLGRNNEQFFGPGTRLTVL.

The V and J genes are TRBV20-1 and TRBJ2-5, with D unresolved. CDR3 length equals 10 residues. Germline CDR1 reads DFQATT; CDR2 reads SNEGSKA (reference sequence). Trimming stripped 3 bases from V and 5 bases from J, with 4 bases between. This CDR3 is CSASGETQYF. As DNA, the CDR3 is TGCAGTGCTAGTGGGGAGACCCAGTACTTC.

As regards this clone: Other nucleotide sequences from this sample produce the same CDR3. The V and J genes are TRBV5-1 and TRBJ2-2, with a possible D match to TRBD2 (5 bases). Trimming pared 0 bases from V and 0 bases from J, leaving 6 bases between. CDR1 SGHRS and CDR2 YFSETQ come from the germline V gene. This CDR3 comprises 15 residues. The CDR3 region is CASSLDSANTGELFF. The CDR3 nucleotides are TGCGCCAGCAGCTTGGATAGCGCGAACACCGGGGAGCTGTTTTTT.

This clone was recorded only once. The V and J genes are TRBV2 and TRBJ2-3; D unresolved. Trimming removed 5 bases at V and 2 bases at J, with 5 bases between. The CDR3 is 12 amino acids. The germline gives CDR1 SNHLY, CDR2 FYNNEI. The CDR3 coding sequence is TGTGCCAGCAGTCGCCACACAGATACGCAGTATTTT. Protein: CASSRHTDTQYF.

CDR3 coding DNA: TGTGCCTGGACCGCGCGGGGCGCACGCTCCTACGAGCAGTACTTC. This translates into CAWTARGARSYEQYF. V and J are TRBV30 and TRBJ2-7; maybe TRBD2 (6 bases). The CDR3 consists of 15 residues. The V gene's germline CDR1 is GTSNPN and CDR2 SVGIG (reference sequence). V was shortened by 4 bases and J by 0 bases, with 16 bases between the two germline ends.

The J gene is TRBJ1-4, the V gene TRBV19; 9 bases fit TRBD1. The CDR3 runs 14 residues. Trimming cost V 4 bases and J 11 bases; bases outside gene matches: 8. CDR1 and CDR2 from the germline V gene are LNHDA and SQIVND (reference sequence). CDR3 nucleotides: TGTGCCAGTAGTACGGGACAGGGTTGGGAGAAACTGTTTTTT. Its protein is CASSTGQGWEKLFF.

The chain carries TRBV27 and TRBJ2-7; TRBD2 agrees at 7 bases. V trimming: 5 bases; J trimming: 7 bases; junction bases outside the gene matches: 17. Germline CDR1 MNHEY, CDR2 SMNVEV (reference sequence). The CDR3 totals 16 residues. The CDR3 nucleotides read TGTGCCAGCAGTCCCACCTGGGGGGGGGTGACTGGGGAGCAGTACTTC. Translating gives CASSPTWGGVTGEQYF.

The chain has TRBV6-5 and TRBJ2-1, with a possible D match to TRBD2 (5 bases). Germline CDR1 and CDR2: MNHEY and SVGAGI. The CDR3 runs 15 residues. V was cut by 2 bases and J by 6 bases, with 14 bases left in between. The CDR3 DNA is TGTGCCAGCAGTTACGGAGCCGAGAGCGGCAATGAGCAGTTCTTC. It translates to CASSYGAESGNEQFF.

The chain employs TRBV9 and TRBJ2-1, with 7 bases identical to TRBD2. The CDR3 totals 15 residues. Germline V gene lookup returns CDR1 SGDLS and CDR2 YYNGEE. The junction had 7 bases not matched to a gene; V was cut back by 4 bases and J by 3 bases. The CDR3 DNA reads as TGTGCCAGCAGCAAGGGGCTAGCGGACTACAATGAGCAGTTCTTC. It encodes CASSKGLADYNEQFF.

This chain uses TRBV6-5 with TRBJ2-7, with D hard to call. Trimming took off 7 bases at V and 5 bases at J, with 12 bases between the two ends. The germline CDR1 and CDR2 sequences are MNHEY and SVGAGI. The CDR3 contains 12 residues. CDR3 sequence reads: CASIGYSHEQYF. The CDR3 DNA reads TGTGCCAGCATCGGGTATTCGCACGAGCAGTACTTC.